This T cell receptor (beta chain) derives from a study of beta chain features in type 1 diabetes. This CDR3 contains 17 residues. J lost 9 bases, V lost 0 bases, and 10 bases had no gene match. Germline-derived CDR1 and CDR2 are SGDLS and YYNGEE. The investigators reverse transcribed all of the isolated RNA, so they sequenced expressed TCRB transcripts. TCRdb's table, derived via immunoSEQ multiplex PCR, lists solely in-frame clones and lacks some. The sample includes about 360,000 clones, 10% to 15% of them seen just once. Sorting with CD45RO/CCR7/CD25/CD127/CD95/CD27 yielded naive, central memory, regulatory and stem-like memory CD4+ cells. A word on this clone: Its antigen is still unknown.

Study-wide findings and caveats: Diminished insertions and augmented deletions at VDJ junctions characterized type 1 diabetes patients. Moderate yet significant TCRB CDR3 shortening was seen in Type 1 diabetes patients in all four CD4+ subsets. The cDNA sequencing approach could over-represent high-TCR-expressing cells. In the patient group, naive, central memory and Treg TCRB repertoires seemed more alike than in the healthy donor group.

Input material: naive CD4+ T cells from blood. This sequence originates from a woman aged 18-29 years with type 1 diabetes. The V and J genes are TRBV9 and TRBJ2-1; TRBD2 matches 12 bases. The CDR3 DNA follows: TGTGCCAGCAGCGTAGTAGGCCTAGCGGGAGGGCCGGGTGAGCAGTTCTTC. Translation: CASSVVGLAGGPGEQFF.